This is a list of T cell receptor beta chains from one sample in a study of blood T cell repertoires in COVID-19. The data were produced by immunoSEQ multiplex PCR, yet TCRdb's version contains in-frame clones alone and is incomplete. The sample lists 400,000 to 500,000 clones; roughly 89% were seen once. The sequencing input was peripheral blood. Receptors were obtained from a woman in her 30s with active or convalescent COVID-19. Both conserved end residues are part of each CDR3. A D gene is named only where the DNA matches it firmly.

TRBJ1-2,TRBD1,TRBV4-1,TGCGCCAGCAGCCAAGTAGGGGGCGCAAGTGGCTACACCTTC,CASSQVGGASGYTF
TRBJ1-5,TRBD1,TRBV6-4,TGTGCCAGCAGTAAAACAGGGGATCGGGATCAGCCCCAGCATTTT,CASSKTGDRDQPQHF
TRBJ2-1,TRBD2,TRBV7-2,TGTGCCAGCAGCTCACTAGCGGGAGGGAATGAGCAGTTCTTC,CASSSLAGGNEQFF
TRBJ2-1,TRBD2,TRBV5-1,TGCGCCAGCAGCCTTACGGGGGGGCCTAATGAGCAGTTCTTC,CASSLTGGPNEQFF
TRBJ2-3,TRBD1,TRBV10-3,TGTGCCATCACTGGGACAGGGACTGCAGATACGCAGTATTTT,CAITGTGTADTQYF
TRBJ1-3,.,TRBV5-5,TGTGCCAGCAGCTTAGACACCTCCTCTGGAAACACCATATATTTT,CASSLDTSSGNTIYF
TRBJ2-3,TRBD1,TRBV5-1,TGCGCCAGCAGCTTGGGGGCCGGGACAGCCTCCACAGATACGCAGTATTTT,CASSLGAGTASTDTQYF
TRBJ2-7,TRBD2,TRBV7-2,TGTGCCAGCAGCAAGGGACTAGTCTCGTACGAGCAGTACTTC,CASSKGLVSYEQYF
TRBJ1-4,.,TRBV2,TGTGCCAGCAGTGTCACAACTAATGAAAAACTGTTTTTT,CASSVTTNEKLFF
TRBJ1-4,.,TRBV5-1,TGCGCCAGCAGCCCGGGGGGGAGGACTAATGAAAAACTGTTTTTT,CASSPGGRTNEKLFF
TRBJ2-2,.,TRBV7-9,TGTGCCAGCAGCTTCCAGCAGCTAGAACACGGGGAGCTGTTTTTT,CASSFQQLEHGELFF
TRBJ1-1,TRBD1,TRBV2,TGTGCCAGCAGTGGGGGACAGGGACCCCCGGACACTGAAGCTTTCTTT,CASSGGQGPPDTEAFF
TRBJ2-4,.,TRBV18,TGTGCCAGCTCACCCTCCGGGGAAGTCAAAAACATTCAGTACTTC,CASSPSGEVKNIQYF
TRBJ1-1,.,TRBV6-5,TGTGCCAGCAGCCTAGGAGGGTGGCAAAGTGAAGCTTTCTTT,CASSLGGWQSEAFF
TRBJ1-6,TRBD1,TRBV25-1,TGTGCCAGCAGAGACAGGGCCGATTCACCCCTCCACTTT,CASRDRADSPLHF